The T cell receptor (beta chain) under discussion was sequenced for a study of blood T cell repertoires in COVID-19 (dated by TCRdb to the early 2020s). Background for the entire study: The collaborator samples originated in the United States, Italy and Spain and spanned the acute and convalescent phases of COVID-19. The sample metadata nearly always contained a de-identified subject ID, COVID-19 status, age in years and sex. The repertoires were made available in a free public database intended to serve as a resource for research on the immune response to SARS-CoV-2. The dataset comprised deeply sampled blood TCRbeta repertoires from subjects exposed to, actively infected with, or recovered from COVID-19. The material from the prospective study consisted of cDNA or gDNA derived from T cells, B-cell-depleted T cells, or PBMCs. Samples were obtained from the ongoing ImmuneRACE study (first 160 participants) and from over a thousand subjects provided by 6 global collaborators. Where available, HLA class I and class II types were obtained from metadata supplied by the sample provider rather than from assay-based typing. On the study overall, not on this receptor specifically: The amount of clinical and demographic metadata varied by source and participant and was provided uncurated.

TCRbeta CDR3 regions were amplified from genomic DNA by means of the immunoSEQ Assay, a bias-controlled multiplex PCR. Per the authors' processing: Nucleated cell counts per sample were estimated from amplification of reference gene primers within the assay. Sequence reads were collapsed and filtered to measure the absolute abundance of every unique TCRbeta CDR3 rearrangement. Productive Simpson clonality was computed per sample as the square root of Simpson's diversity index over productive rearrangements. TCRdb mirrors the immuneACCESS table, restricted to in-frame sequences. Some clones are absent from its copies; in checked studies, under half trace to an unresolved V gene, and the reason for the others is unknown. V, J and clone size were drawn from that table, and D and trimming were deduced from the DNA. For this sample the table gives approximately 70,000 clones, of which about 88% were detected only once. The top ten clonotypes cover 5.1% of the sample.

The collaborating institutions used their own protocols to collect whole blood in K2EDTA tubes. Collaborator samples were shipped for TCRbeta analysis as frozen whole blood, isolated PBMCs, or DNA extracted from either sample type. The trim is 7 bases for V and 0 bases for J, with a gap of 5 bases between the germline ends. The germline V gene (reference sequence) specifies SEHNR as CDR1 and FQNEAQ as CDR2. Measured from the cysteine to the phenylalanine, the CDR3 is 12 residues long. Of the read, only the CDR3 DNA is kept; its 36 bases are in frame from base 1. This clone was recorded a few times. This receptor's antigen is unknown. Nothing much larger sits one base from this clone, and base qualities are not available.

Source material: peripheral blood. This sequence originates from a human donor in a cohort sampled during active COVID-19. The chain couples TRBV7-9 to TRBJ2-3; the D gene remains uncertain. The CDR3 in this case is CASTRSTDTQYF. The bases are TGTGCCAGCACCCGGAGCACAGATACGCAGTATTTT.